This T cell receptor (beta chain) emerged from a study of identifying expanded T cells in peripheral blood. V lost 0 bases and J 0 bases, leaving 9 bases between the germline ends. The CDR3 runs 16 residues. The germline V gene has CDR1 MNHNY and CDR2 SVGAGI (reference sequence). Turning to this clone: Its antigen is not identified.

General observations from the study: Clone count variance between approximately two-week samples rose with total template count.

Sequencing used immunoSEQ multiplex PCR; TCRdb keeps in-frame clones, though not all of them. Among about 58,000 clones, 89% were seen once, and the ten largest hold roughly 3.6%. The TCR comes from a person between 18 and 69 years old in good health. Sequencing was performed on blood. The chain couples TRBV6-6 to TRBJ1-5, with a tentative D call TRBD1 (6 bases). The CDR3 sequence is CASSYSGTNSNQPQHF. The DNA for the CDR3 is TGTGCCAGCAGTTACTCGGGGACAAATAGCAATCAGCCCCAGCATTTT.